The present TCR beta chain was sequenced within a study of cytomegalovirus exposure and HLA in healthy donors. Study results and limitations: Within an earlier analysis, most TCR beta V segments proved productive either about 87% or about 30% of the time. Among TCR beta chains, those listed as cytomegalovirus-associated numbered under 200.

It was with 60 Vbeta and 13 Jbeta primers that the PCR ran. Clones were sequenced by immunoSEQ multiplex PCR, and TCRdb holds only the in-frame ones, with some missing. This sample carries 170,000 or so clones, about four fifths of them seen once, and the ten largest clones take 1%. The CDR3 totals 14 residues. CDR1 and CDR2 from the germline V gene are KGHSH and LQKENI. The V end lost 1 base, the J end lost 0 bases, and 7 bases lay between the germline ends. Concerning this clone itself: The antigen remains undetermined.

The sequencing input was PBMCs. The chain recombines TRBV18 with TRBJ2-7; D unresolved. The sequence was collected from a woman aged 50 to 65 in good health and CMV-seropositive. The CDR3 region is CASSPRESSYEQYF. The DNA of the CDR3 is TGTGCCAGCTCACCACGAGAGAGCTCCTACGAGCAGTACTTC.